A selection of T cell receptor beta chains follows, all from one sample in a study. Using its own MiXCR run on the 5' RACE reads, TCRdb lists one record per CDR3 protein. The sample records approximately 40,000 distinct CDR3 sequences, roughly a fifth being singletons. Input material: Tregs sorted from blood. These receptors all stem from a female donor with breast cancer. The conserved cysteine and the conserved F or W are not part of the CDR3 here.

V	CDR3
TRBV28	ASIGGGRVTDTQY
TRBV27	ASIPEGGGREQY
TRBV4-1	ASSQVRVTDTQY
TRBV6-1	ASRVGMGYNEQF
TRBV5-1	ASSPGLAGVKETQY
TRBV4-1	ASSQDTSGSSYEQY
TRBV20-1	SATGQTYEQY
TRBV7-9	ASCPRQGSEQY
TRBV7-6	ASSLDRAIGYEQY
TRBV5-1	ASSSDGSNQPQH
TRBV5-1	ASSLYGQSTDTQY
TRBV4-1	ASSQNRAYEQY
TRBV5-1	ASSLGTGGAYGYT
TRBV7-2	ASSPQADYGYT
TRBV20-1	SAGVDGRNIQY
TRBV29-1	SVPGGIITYNEQF
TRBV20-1	SARTGSYGYT